What follows is one T cell receptor (beta chain) and its context. The CDR3 contains 15 residues. Germline CDR1 reads MNHEY; CDR2 reads SMNVEV (reference sequence). The V end was cut by 6 bases, the J end by 7 bases, with 16 bases between. TCR beta libraries were built with iRepertoire HTBI primers and Arm-PCR of CDR3 regions. TCRdb reprocessed the multiplex PCR reads via MiXCR and lists one record per CDR3 protein. The table has 400,000 to 650,000 distinct CDR3 sequences, 15% to 20% seen once. The record originates from a study of regulatory T cells in long-lasting Graves disease. Turning to the study itself: Patients newly diagnosed with Graves' had been on antithyroid drugs for under 3 months.

Sample time point: newly diagnosed GD, antithyroid drugs for less than 3 months. PBMCs provided the RNA from which the TCR library was made. The same specimen was also included in a second study, on T cells in Graves' hyperthyroidism and ophthalmopathy. That report adds: The primer set for the first-round RT-PCR of the TCR CDR3 was HTBI.

Sequences were derived from peripheral blood mononuclear cells (PBMCs), sampled at new diagnosis, from a patient treated with antithyroid drugs. The clonotype comes from a woman aged 40-65 years with Graves disease. The V call is TRBV27, the J call TRBJ1-6, with D hard to call. CDR3 DNA sequence: TGTGCCAGCAGGGTGGACGGTTACACAAATTCACCCCTCCACTTT. Residues: CASRVDGYTNSPLHF.